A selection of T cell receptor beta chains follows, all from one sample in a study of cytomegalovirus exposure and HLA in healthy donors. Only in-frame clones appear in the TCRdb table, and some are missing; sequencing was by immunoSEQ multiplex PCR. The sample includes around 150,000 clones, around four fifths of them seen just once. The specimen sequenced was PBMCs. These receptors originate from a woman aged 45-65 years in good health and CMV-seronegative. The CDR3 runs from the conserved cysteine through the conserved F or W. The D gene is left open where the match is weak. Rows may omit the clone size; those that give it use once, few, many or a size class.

CDR3 protein: CASSSLGQGWTGELFF; CDR3 DNA: TGCGCCAGCAGCTCCCTAGGACAGGGTTGGACCGGGGAGCTGTTTTTT; CDR3 length: 16; V gene: TRBV5-1; D gene: TRBD1; clone size: NA; J gene: TRBJ2-2
CDR3 protein: CASSQNSGSYEQYF; CDR3 DNA: TGCGCCAGCAGCCAAAATAGCGGGAGCTACGAGCAGTACTTC; CDR3 length: 14; V gene: TRBV4-1; D gene: TRBD2; clone size: NA; J gene: TRBJ2-7
CDR3 protein: CASSQTYDVTDTQYF; CDR3 DNA: TGCGCCAGCAGCCAGACTTACGATGTTACAGATACGCAGTATTTT; CDR3 length: 15; V gene: TRBV4-3; D gene: NA; clone size: NA; J gene: TRBJ2-3
CDR3 protein: CATSRRLAGANEQFF; CDR3 DNA: TGTGCCACCAGCAGACGACTAGCGGGAGCTAATGAGCAGTTCTTC; CDR3 length: 15; V gene: TRBV15; D gene: TRBD2; clone size: NA; J gene: TRBJ2-1
CDR3 protein: CASSLGRTEAFF; CDR3 DNA: TGTGCCAGCAGCTTGGGGAGGACTGAAGCTTTCTTT; CDR3 length: 12; V gene: TRBV5-6; D gene: NA; clone size: NA; J gene: TRBJ1-1
CDR3 protein: CASSLDLSGGSYNEQFF; CDR3 DNA: TGTGCCAGCAGCTTAGACCTCAGCGGGGGCTCCTACAATGAGCAGTTCTTC; CDR3 length: 17; V gene: TRBV7-2; D gene: TRBD2; clone size: NA; J gene: TRBJ2-1
CDR3 protein: CASTKQAGDNSPLHF; CDR3 DNA: TGTGCCAGCACCAAGCAGGCAGGGGATAATTCACCCCTCCACTTT; CDR3 length: 15; V gene: TRBV5-4; D gene: NA; clone size: few; J gene: TRBJ1-6
CDR3 protein: CASSFRTGDYGYTF; CDR3 DNA: TGTGCCAGCAGCTTCAGGACAGGGGACTATGGCTACACCTTC; CDR3 length: 14; V gene: TRBV7-2; D gene: TRBD1; clone size: NA; J gene: TRBJ1-2
CDR3 protein: CAISESGRDTDTQYF; CDR3 DNA: TGTGCCATCAGCGAAAGCGGGAGGGACACAGATACGCAGTATTTT; CDR3 length: 15; V gene: TRBV10-3; D gene: TRBD2; clone size: NA; J gene: TRBJ2-3
CDR3 protein: CASSLPDRVNTGELFF; CDR3 DNA: TGTGCCAGCAGCTTGCCGGACAGGGTGAACACCGGGGAGCTGTTTTTT; CDR3 length: 16; V gene: TRBV5-6; D gene: TRBD1; clone size: NA; J gene: TRBJ2-2